Reported below is one T cell receptor (beta chain). Its antigen is unidentified. At deep level, the assay was performed. Clones were sequenced by immunoSEQ multiplex PCR, and TCRdb holds only the in-frame ones, with some missing. Altogether 2 million to 2.5 million clones are present, approximately 95% being singletons, with the ten largest covering 0.35% to 0.45%. This record belongs to a study of shared clonotypes between healthy human individuals. Germline loops: CDR1 LNHDA, CDR2 SQIVND (reference sequence). J gave up 7 bases and V 6 bases, and 5 bases lay outside the gene matches. The CDR3 runs 14 residues. Overall study findings and caveats: Sequencing depth was expected to affect clonotype sharing among donors. Rarefaction revealed incomplete sorted-subset sequencing despite large depth.

This rearrangement joins TRBV19 to TRBJ1-4; 10 bases are a match to TRBD1. The sequence derives from a man between 18 and 35 years old in good health. Some clones in this sample may be carry-over from other donors' samples. Sequenced sample: naive CD4+ T cells from PBMCs. Subset reported: CD45RA+ positively selected. The CDR3: CASRGTGVAEKLFF. In DNA, the CDR3 is TGTGCCAGTAGGGGGACAGGGGTGGCTGAAAAACTGTTTTTT. Full variable domain (missing parts from reference TRBV19 and TRBJ1-4): DGGITQSPKYLFRKEGQNVTLSCEQNLNHDAMYWYRQDPGQGLRLIYYSQIVNDFQKGDIAEGYSVSREKKESFPLTVTSAQKNPTAFYLCASRGTGVAEKLFFGSGTQLSVL.